This T cell receptor beta chain derives from a study of T cell repertoires in cytomegalovirus infection. The wider study: An indication of both CMV infection and matching HLA type came from public TCR beta signatures.

V was clipped by 3 bases and J by 2 bases, with 13 bases between them. Germline V lookup: CDR1 SEHNR, CDR2 FQNEAQ (reference sequence). CDR3 length: 15 amino acids. This clonotype has only a few counts. The antigen is unknown. One entry per CDR3 protein results from TCRdb running MiXCR on the reads. The sample holds roughly 990,000 distinct CDR3 sequences; more than 25% are singletons and the top ten take around 15%. This TCR came from a human donor in good health (CMV status not recorded). Some clones in this sample may be carry-over from other donors' samples. The sequencing here drew on cultured CD8+ T cells from PBMCs, taken from culture after CMV antigen stimulation. The chain uses TRBV7-9 and TRBJ1-1; D possibly corresponds to TRBD1 (5 bases). CDR3 sequence: CASSLGKGTNTEAFF. CDR3 bases: TGTGCCAGCAGCTTGGGGAAGGGGACTAACACTGAAGCTTTCTTT. Using reference TRBV7-9 and TRBJ1-1 for the parts outside the CDR3, the full variable domain is DTGVSQNPRHKITKRGQNVTFRCDPISEHNRLYWYRQTLGQGPEFLTYFQNEAQLEKSRLLSDRFSAERPKGSFSTLEIQRTEQGDSAMYLCASSLGKGTNTEAFFGQGTRLTVV.